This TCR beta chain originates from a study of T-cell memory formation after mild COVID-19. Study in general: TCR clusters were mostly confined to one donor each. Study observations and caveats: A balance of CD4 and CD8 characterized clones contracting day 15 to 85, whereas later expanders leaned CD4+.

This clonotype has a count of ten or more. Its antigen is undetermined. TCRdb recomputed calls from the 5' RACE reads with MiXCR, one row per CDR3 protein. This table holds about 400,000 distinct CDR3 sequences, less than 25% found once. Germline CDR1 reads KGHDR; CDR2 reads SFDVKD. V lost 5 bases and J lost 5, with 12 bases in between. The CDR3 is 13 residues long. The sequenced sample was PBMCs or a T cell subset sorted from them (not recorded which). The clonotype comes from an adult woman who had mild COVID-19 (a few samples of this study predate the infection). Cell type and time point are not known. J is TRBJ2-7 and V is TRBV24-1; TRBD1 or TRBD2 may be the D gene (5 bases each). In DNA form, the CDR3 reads TGTGCCACCAGTGGGGCAGGGCGGGACGAGCAGTACTTC. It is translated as CATSGAGRDEQYF.